The present TCR beta chain was sequenced within a study of human T cells and chemical hapten exposure. The overall study: Weekly scalp doses of diphenylcyclopropenone were given to patients during the approximately 25-week study. Overall study results and limits: Among expanded TCRs, significantly more large CDR3 similarity clusters formed than among controls.

Unique molecular identifiers were attached to individual cDNA molecules during library preparation. TCRdb independently ran MiXCR on the RACE reads; one entry per CDR3 protein. Of about 81,000 distinct CDR3 sequences listed, 7.5% to 9.5% are singletons. This clonotype was detected a few times. The antigen remains unidentified. Noted time point: patch test 1, 2 weeks after DPC sensitization. The treatment here: therapeutic diphenylcyclopropenone sensitization with weekly scalp DPC. Trimming cost V 6 bases and J 0 bases, with 15 bases left between them. Germline V gene sequence: CDR1 SGHRS, CDR2 YFSETQ. This CDR3 is built from 15 residues.

The input for sequencing was whole blood, taken in connection with sensitization to the hapten diphenylcyclopropenone (DPC). The sequence was collected from a woman aged 25 to 39 with alopecia areata. Some clones in this sample may be carry-over from other donors' samples. This chain joins TRBV5-1 and TRBJ1-1; D is perhaps TRBD1 (6 bases). The CDR3 is CASNPGVALNTEAFF. CDR3 nucleotides: TGCGCCAGCAACCCAGGGGTAGCCTTGAACACTGAAGCTTTCTTT.